This TCR beta chain was retrieved from a study of human T cells and chemical hapten exposure. Study information: Cases of alopecia areata, totalis or universalis occurred in a predominantly female patient group.

Broader study findings: Every donor had alopecia, and their immune response may therefore differ from healthy people's. High-frequency TCRs, those above 1 in 1000, stayed the same after DPC sensitization.

Time point in this sample: pre-sensitization, week 0. Treatment reported: therapeutic diphenylcyclopropenone sensitization with weekly scalp DPC. The germline V and J ends were trimmed by 3 bases and 4 bases, with 13 bases remaining between them. This CDR3 contains 15 residues. Germline V gene lookup returns CDR1 KGHSH and CDR2 LQKENI. This clonotype was recorded once. The antigen is unknown. TCRdb ran MiXCR on the RACE reads and lists one entry per CDR3 protein. The sample has around 180,000 distinct CDR3 sequences; under 35% are singletons. The TCR sequence derives from a woman in her thirties with alopecia areata. Some clones in this sample may be carry-over from other donors' samples. This sample comprised whole blood, obtained in connection with sensitization to the hapten diphenylcyclopropenone (DPC). The V gene is TRBV18, the J gene TRBJ1-3; no clear D gene. The CDR3 region is CASSPFTERGNTIYF. As DNA, the CDR3 is TGTGCCAGCTCACCCTTTACAGAAAGAGGAAACACCATATATTTT.